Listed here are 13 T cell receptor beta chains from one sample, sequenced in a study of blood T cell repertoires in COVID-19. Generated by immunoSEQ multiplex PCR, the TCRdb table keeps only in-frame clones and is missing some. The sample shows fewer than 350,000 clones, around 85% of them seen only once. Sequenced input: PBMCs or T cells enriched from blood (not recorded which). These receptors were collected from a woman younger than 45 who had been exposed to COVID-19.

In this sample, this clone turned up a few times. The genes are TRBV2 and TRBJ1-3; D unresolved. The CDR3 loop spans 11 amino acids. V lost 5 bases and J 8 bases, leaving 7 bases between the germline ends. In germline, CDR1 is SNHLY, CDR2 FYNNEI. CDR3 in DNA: TGTGCCAGCAGTTTGAGGGACACCATATATTTT. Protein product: CASSLRDTIYF. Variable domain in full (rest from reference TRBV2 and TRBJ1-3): EPEVTQTPSHQVTQMGQEVILRCVPISNHLYFYWYRQILGQKVEFLVSFYNNEISEKSEIFDDQFSVERPDGSNFTLKIRSTKLEDSAMYFCASSLRDTIYFGEGSWLTVV.

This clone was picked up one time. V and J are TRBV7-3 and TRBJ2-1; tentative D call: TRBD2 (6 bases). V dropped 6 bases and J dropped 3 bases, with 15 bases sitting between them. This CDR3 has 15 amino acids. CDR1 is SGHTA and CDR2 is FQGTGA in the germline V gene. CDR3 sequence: CASSTSGLYYNEQFF. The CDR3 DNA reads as TGTGCCAGCAGTACATCCGGACTATACTACAATGAGCAGTTCTTC. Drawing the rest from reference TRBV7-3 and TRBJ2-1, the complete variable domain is GAGVSQTPSNKVTEKGKYVELRCDPISGHTALYWYRQSLGQGPEFLIYFQGTGAADDSGLPNDRFFAVRPEGSVSTLKIQRTERGDSAVYLCASSTSGLYYNEQFFGPGTRLTVL.

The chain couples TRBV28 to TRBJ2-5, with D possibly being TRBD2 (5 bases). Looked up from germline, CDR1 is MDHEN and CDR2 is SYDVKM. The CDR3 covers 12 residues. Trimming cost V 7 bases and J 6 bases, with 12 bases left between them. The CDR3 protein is CASNGGRKTQYF. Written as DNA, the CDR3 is TGTGCCAGCAACGGAGGACGGAAGACCCAGTACTTC.

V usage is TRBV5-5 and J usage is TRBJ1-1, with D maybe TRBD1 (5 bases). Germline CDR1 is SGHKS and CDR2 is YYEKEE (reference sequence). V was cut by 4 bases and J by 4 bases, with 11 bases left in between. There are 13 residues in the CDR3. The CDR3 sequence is CASSPLGGTEAFF. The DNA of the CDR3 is TGTGCCAGCAGCCCTCTGGGGGGCACTGAAGCTTTCTTT.

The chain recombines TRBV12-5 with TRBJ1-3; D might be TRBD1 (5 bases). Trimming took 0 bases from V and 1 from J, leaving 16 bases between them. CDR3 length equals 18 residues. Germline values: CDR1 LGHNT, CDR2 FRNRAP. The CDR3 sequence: CASGLVTRDSGSGNTIYF. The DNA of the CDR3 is TGTGCTAGTGGTTTGGTCACGAGGGACTCCGGGTCTGGAAACACCATATATTTT.

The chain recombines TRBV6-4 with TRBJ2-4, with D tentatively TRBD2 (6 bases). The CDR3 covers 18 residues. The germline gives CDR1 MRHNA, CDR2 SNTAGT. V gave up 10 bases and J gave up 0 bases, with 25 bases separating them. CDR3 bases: TGTGCCAAGGTTAGCGGTACCTCTCAAGAGATAGCCAAAAACATTCAGTACTTC. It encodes CAKVSGTSQEIAKNIQYF.

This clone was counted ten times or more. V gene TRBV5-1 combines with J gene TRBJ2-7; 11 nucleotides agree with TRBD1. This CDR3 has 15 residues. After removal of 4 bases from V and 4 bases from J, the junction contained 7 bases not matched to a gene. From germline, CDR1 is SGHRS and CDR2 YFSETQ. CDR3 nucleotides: TGCGCCAGCAGCGGAGCCGGGACAGGGGGGTACGAGCAGTACTTC. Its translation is CASSGAGTGGYEQYF.

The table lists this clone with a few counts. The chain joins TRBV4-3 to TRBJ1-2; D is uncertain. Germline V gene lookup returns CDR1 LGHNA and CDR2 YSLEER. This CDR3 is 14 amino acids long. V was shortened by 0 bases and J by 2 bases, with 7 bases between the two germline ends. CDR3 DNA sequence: TGCGCCAGCAGCCAAGATCCGGGGAACTATGGCTACACCTTC. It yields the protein CASSQDPGNYGYTF.

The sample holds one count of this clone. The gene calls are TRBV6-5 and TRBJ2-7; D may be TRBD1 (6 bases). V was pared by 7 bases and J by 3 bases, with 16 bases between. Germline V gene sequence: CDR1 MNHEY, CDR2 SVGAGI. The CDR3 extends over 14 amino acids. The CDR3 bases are TGTGCCAGCAACCAGGGGATGGAATACTACGAGCAGTACTTC. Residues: CASNQGMEYYEQYF.

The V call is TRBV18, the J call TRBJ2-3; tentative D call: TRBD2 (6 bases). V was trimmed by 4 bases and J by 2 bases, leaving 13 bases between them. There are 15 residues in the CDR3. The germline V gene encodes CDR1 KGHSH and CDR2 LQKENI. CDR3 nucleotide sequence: TGTGCCAGCTCACGGGACTGGACTTTCACAGATACGCAGTATTTT. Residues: CASSRDWTFTDTQYF.

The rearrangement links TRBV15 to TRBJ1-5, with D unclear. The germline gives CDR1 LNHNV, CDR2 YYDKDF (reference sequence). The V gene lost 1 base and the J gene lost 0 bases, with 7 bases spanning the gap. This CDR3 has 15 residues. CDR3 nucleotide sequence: TGTGCCACCAGCAGAGTGTATTCTAGCAATCAGCCCCAGCATTTT. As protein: CATSRVYSSNQPQHF.

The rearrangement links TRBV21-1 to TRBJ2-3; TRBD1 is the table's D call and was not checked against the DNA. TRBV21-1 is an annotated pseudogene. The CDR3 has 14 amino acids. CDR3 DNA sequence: TGTGCCACCAATTTTGGGCGCCGTAGGAATACGCAGTATTTT. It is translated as CATNFGRRRNTQYF.

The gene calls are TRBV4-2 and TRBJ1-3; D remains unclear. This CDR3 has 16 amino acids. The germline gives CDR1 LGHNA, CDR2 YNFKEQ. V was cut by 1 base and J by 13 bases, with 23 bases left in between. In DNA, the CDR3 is TGTGCCAGCAGCCAAGTCTCCGGCAGATCCAGGACTATTATATATTTT. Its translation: CASSQVSGRSRTIIYF.